This T cell receptor (beta chain) comes out of a study of cytomegalovirus exposure and HLA in healthy donors. Notes on the study in general: Diagnosis of cytomegalovirus status made by the classifier reportedly showed high specificity and sensitivity. The study listed 150 to 200 cytomegalovirus-associated TCR beta chains.

Separate from the roughly 720-subject first cohort, the roughly 120-subject validation cohort was the one that the donors belonged to. In this sample, this clone turned up once. Its antigen is currently unknown. Measured with immunoSEQ multiplex PCR; TCRdb has only the in-frame clones, and not every one. The sample includes 150,000 to 200,000 clones, around nine tenths seen only once; the top ten take about 2.5%. Sequencing was done on a sample of PBMCs. The TCR comes from a man between 18 and 29 years old in good health and CMV-seropositive.

The CDR3 loop is CSVYTRTAGYTF. CDR3 nucleotide sequence: TGCAGCGTTTACACCCGGACAGCCGGCTACACCTTC. The chain uses TRBV29-1 and TRBJ1-2; D possibly corresponds to TRBD1 (6 bases). The CDR3 extends over 12 amino acids. Germline V gives CDR1 SQVTM, CDR2 ANQGSEA. V lost 5 bases and J 8 bases, leaving 15 bases between the germline ends.